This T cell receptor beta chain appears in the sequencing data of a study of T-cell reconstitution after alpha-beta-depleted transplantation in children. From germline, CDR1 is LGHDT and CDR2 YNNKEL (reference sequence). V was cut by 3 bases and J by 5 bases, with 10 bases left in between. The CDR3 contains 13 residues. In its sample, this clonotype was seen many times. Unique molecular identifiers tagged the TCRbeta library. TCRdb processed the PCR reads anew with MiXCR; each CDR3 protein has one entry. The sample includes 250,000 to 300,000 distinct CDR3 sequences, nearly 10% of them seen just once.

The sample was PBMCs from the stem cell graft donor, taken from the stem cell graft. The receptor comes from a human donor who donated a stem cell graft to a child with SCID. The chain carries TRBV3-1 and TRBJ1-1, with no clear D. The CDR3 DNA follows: TGTGCCAGCAGCCAGACACCCATGACTGAAGCTTTCTTT. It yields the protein CASSQTPMTEAFF.